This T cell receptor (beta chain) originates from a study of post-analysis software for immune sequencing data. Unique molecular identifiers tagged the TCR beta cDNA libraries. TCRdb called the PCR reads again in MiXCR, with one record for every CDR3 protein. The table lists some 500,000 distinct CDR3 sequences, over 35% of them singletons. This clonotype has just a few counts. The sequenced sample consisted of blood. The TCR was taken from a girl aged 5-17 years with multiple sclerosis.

The CDR3 DNA reads TGCAGCGTGGTCCTCGATCGGGACAGGGGGCGCGAGCAGTACTTC. It is translated as CSVVLDRDRGREQYF. The V and J genes are TRBV29-1 and TRBJ2-7; the match to TRBD1 covers 12 bases. The trim removed 6 bases at V and 6 bases at J, leaving 12 bases unmatched. The CDR3 is 15 amino acids. Germline assignment: CDR1 SQVTM and CDR2 ANQGSEA.